A few counts support the clone carrying this T cell receptor (beta chain). Its target is unknown. Trimming took off 4 bases at V and 9 bases at J, with 17 bases between the two ends. Germline loops: CDR1 SGDLS, CDR2 YYNGEE. This CDR3 has 14 residues. The data stem from a study of beta chain features in type 1 diabetes. Study results and caveats: Moderate yet significant TCRB CDR3 shortening was seen in Type 1 diabetes patients in all four CD4+ subsets. Sampled from patients, naive, central memory and Treg TCRB repertoires appeared more similar than those sampled from healthy donors.

Reverse transcription of all isolated RNA meant that expressed TCRB transcripts were sequenced. Data came from immunoSEQ multiplex PCR; TCRdb stores just in-frame clones and leaves some out. The sample holds about 660,000 clones, about an eighth seen once. The source of this sequence is a man aged 18 to 35 with type 1 diabetes. The specimen sequenced was naive CD4+ T cells from blood. This chain connects TRBV9 to TRBJ2-4, with D perhaps matching TRBD2 (7 bases). The CDR3 sequence is CASSLGGPESIQYF. The DNA of the CDR3 is TGTGCCAGCAGCCTGGGGGGGCCGGAGAGCATTCAGTACTTC.